Listed here is a single T cell receptor beta chain. Its antigen is not known. This sample is drawn from a study of cytomegalovirus exposure and HLA in healthy donors. CDR3 length: 14 residues. CDR1 is LNHDA and CDR2 is SQIVND in the germline V gene (reference sequence). V was shortened by 10 bases and J by 2 bases, with 15 bases between the two germline ends. General observations from the study: Later analysis associated a missense DCLRE1C variant with TCR beta V- and J-gene trimming. When the data were analyzed later, several of the most significant clusters appeared to be linked to common viral pathogens.

The PCR made use of 60 Vbeta and 13 Jbeta primers. Some clones are missing from TCRdb's copy, which holds only in-frame ones; the method was immunoSEQ multiplex PCR. The table records about 200,000 clones, 75% to 90% of them present only once. Sequenced sample: PBMCs. This TCR came from a young woman in good health and CMV-seronegative. The V gene is TRBV19, the J gene TRBJ1-5; perhaps TRBD1 as D (6 bases). The CDR3 is CAIAQGLGNQPQHF. The CDR3 region has the DNA TGTGCCATCGCCCAGGGGCTCGGCAATCAGCCCCAGCATTTT.